These T cell receptor beta chains were read from a single sample in a study of PD-1 blockade in classical Hodgkin lymphoma. TCRdb keeps only in-frame clones here, not all; method: immunoSEQ multiplex PCR. The profile shows 25,000 to 30,000 clones, 89% of them singletons. Sample: CD4+ T cells from blood. These receptors originate from a human donor with classical Hodgkin lymphoma. CDR3s include the opening cysteine and the closing phenylalanine or tryptophan. D genes are given only for firm matches. Size is omitted from some rows. Given values are once, few, many or a class for expanded clones.

clone_size	d_call	v_call	j_call	cdr3_aa	cdr3_nt
-	-	TRBV28	TRBJ2-1	CASSSLYEQFF	TGTGCCAGCAGTTCCCTTTATGAGCAGTTCTTC
-	TRBD1	TRBV7-6	TRBJ2-1	CASSLARGLEQFF	TGTGCCAGCAGCTTAGCAAGGGGGCTTGAGCAGTTCTTC
-	-	TRBV6-5	TRBJ1-1	CASSYSSRGYTEAFF	TGTGCCAGCAGTTACTCGAGTAGGGGATACACTGAAGCTTTCTTT
-	TRBD2	TRBV10-3	TRBJ2-1	CAISEMRELLLDEQFF	TGTGCCATCAGTGAGATGCGGGAGTTACTCCTCGATGAGCAGTTCTTC
-	TRBD1	TRBV7-2	TRBJ2-5	CASSQAGTAREQYF	TGTGCCAGCAGCCAAGCCGGGACAGCGAGGGAGCAGTACTTC
once	-	TRBV6-5	TRBJ1-1	CASTKGDRQNTEAFF	TGTGCCAGCACCAAGGGTGACAGGCAGAACACTGAAGCTTTCTTT
-	TRBD2	TRBV7-2	TRBJ2-3	CASSLQAGGRTDTQYF	TGTGCCAGCAGCTTACAAGCGGGAGGCCGCACAGATACGCAGTATTTT
-	-	TRBV25-1	TRBJ1-6	CASSGRQKSPLHF	TGTGCCAGCAGTGGCCGACAGAAGTCACCCCTCCACTTT
once	TRBD1	TRBV2	TRBJ2-2	CASSVQGLRNTGELFF	TGTGCCAGCAGTGTACAGGGGCTCCGGAACACCGGGGAGCTGTTTTTT
few	-	TRBV27	TRBJ1-1	CASSSWGTEAFF	TGTGCCAGCAGTTCCTGGGGCACTGAAGCTTTCTTT
-	-	TRBV5-6	TRBJ1-4	CASSLGQSNEKLFF	TGTGCCAGCAGCTTGGGACAGAGTAATGAAAAACTGTTTTTT
-	-	TRBV5-4	TRBJ1-5	CASSPRNQPQHF	TGTGCCAGCAGCCCCCGCAATCAGCCCCAGCATTTT
once	-	TRBV7-3	TRBJ2-3	CASSPLPKGSKDTQYF	TGTGCCAGCAGCCCCCTGCCCAAGGGGAGTAAAGATACGCAGTATTTT